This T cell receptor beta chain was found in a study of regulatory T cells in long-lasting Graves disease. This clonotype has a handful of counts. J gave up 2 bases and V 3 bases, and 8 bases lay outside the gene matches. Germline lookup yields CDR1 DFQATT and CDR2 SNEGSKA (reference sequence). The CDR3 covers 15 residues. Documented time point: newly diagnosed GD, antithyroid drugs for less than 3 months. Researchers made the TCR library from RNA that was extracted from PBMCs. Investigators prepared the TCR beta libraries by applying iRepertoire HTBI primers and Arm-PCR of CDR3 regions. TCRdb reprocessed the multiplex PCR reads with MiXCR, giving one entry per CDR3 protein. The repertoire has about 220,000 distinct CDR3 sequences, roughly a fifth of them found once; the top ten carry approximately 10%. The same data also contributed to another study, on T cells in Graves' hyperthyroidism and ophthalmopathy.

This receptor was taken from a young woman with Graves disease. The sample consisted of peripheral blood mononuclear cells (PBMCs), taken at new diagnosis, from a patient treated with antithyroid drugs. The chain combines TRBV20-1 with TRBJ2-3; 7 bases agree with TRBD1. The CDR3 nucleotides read TGCAGTGCTAGTGATCGACAGGGTCCCACAGATACGCAGTATTTT. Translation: CSASDRQGPTDTQYF.